This T cell receptor (beta chain) was sequenced in a study of OX40 agonist ivuxolimab in advanced cancers. Study-wide background: The patients received agonistic anti-OX40 (CD134) antibody ivuxolimab. Averaging about 60 years in age, with a range of 23 to 79, the cohort was approximately 83% male.

Produced via immunoSEQ multiplex PCR; TCRdb's table is partial and in-frame only. The sample includes about 18,000 clones, over 60% of them seen just once. Here the sequenced sample was CD4+ or CD8+ T cells sorted from blood, taken in a trial of the OX40 agonist ivuxolimab. This receptor was obtained from an adult with an advanced solid tumor such as melanoma, head and neck, liver or kidney cancer.

The CDR3 DNA sequence: TGCGCCAGCAGCCAAACATCGGGGTATGGGTATGAGCAGTTCTTC. It codes for CASSQTSGYGYEQFF. V usage is TRBV4-3 and J usage is TRBJ2-1, with D perhaps TRBD2 (5 bases). From germline, CDR1 is LGHNA and CDR2 YSLEER. V was trimmed by 2 bases and J by 8 bases, leaving 16 bases between them. This CDR3 comprises 15 residues.